This T cell receptor (beta chain) was obtained from a study of regulatory T cells in long-lasting Graves disease. Time point: newly diagnosed GD, antithyroid drugs for less than 3 months. There was RNA extracted from PBMCs, and the TCR library was made from it. This clonotype was counted at least ten times. Building the TCR beta libraries relied on iRepertoire HTBI primers, and CDR3 regions underwent Arm-PCR. TCRdb fed the multiplex PCR reads into MiXCR, producing one record per CDR3 protein. The profile shows approximately 400,000 distinct CDR3 sequences, about 16% of them singletons. CDR1 and CDR2 from the germline V gene are SGHNT and YENEEA. V lost 0 bases and J lost 8, with 23 bases in between. The CDR3 runs to 18 residues. These records were also assigned to another study, of T cells in Graves' hyperthyroidism and ophthalmopathy.

Material: peripheral blood mononuclear cells (PBMCs), obtained at new diagnosis, from a patient treated with antithyroid drugs. This chain links TRBV11-3 with TRBJ2-1; D is unclear. The sequence was collected from a woman in her thirties with Graves disease. Written as DNA, the CDR3 is TGTGCCAGCAGCTTAGACTTCATGCTCAGGAACCCCTCCGATGAGCAGTTCTTC. This gives the protein CASSLDFMLRNPSDEQFF.